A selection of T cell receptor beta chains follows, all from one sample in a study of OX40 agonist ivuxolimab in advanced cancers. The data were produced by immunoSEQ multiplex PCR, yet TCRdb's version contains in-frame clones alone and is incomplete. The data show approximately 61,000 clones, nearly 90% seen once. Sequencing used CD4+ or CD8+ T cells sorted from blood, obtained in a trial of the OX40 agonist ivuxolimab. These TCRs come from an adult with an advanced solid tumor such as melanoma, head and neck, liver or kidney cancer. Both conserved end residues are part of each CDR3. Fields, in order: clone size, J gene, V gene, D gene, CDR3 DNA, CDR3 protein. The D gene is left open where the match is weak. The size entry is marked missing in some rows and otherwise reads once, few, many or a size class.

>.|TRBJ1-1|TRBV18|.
TGTGCCAGCTCACCTACCCGCGGGGGGAACACTGAAGCTTTCTTT
CASSPTRGGNTEAFF
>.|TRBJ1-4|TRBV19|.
TGTGCCAGTACGATTCAGGCGGGTGAAAAACTGTTTTTT
CASTIQAGEKLFF
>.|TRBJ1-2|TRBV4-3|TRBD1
TGCGCCAGCAGCCTAACCCCGACGGGACAGAGGAACTATGGCTACACCTTC
CASSLTPTGQRNYGYTF
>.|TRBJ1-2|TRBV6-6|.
TGTGCCAACGGGGCATCCGGGGAAGGCTACACCTTC
CANGASGEGYTF
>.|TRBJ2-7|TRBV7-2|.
TGTGCCAGCAGCTTCGAGGGGGGGGCTAGCGGAACCTACGAGCAGTACTTC
CASSFEGGASGTYEQYF
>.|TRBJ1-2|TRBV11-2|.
TGTGCCAGCAGCTTAAGGTACGGGGGGCGCGCCTATGGCTACACCTTC
CASSLRYGGRAYGYTF
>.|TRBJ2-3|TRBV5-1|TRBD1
TGCGCCAGCAGCTTGGTTGGACAGGGGGATAATACGCAGTATTTT
CASSLVGQGDNTQYF
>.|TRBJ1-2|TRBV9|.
TGTGCCAGCAGCGTAGAGGGACACGGGCTAAAATATGGCTACACCTTC
CASSVEGHGLKYGYTF
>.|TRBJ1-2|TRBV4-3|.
TGCGCCAGCAGCCAATCCCTTAGCCATAACTATGGCTACACCTTC
CASSQSLSHNYGYTF
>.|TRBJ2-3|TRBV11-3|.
TGTGCCAGCAGCTTAGCACGGGCCACAGATACGCAGTATTTT
CASSLARATDTQYF
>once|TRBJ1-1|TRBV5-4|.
TGTGCCAGCAGCTTGGGACTCAAAAACACTGAAGCTTTCTTT
CASSLGLKNTEAFF
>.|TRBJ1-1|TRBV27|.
TGTGCCAGCAGTTTAATGCGTGGAGGGGAAGCTTTCTTT
CASSLMRGGEAFF
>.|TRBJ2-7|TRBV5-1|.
TGCGCCAGCGCCCCCGTGGGTCAGCCCTACGAGCAGTACTTC
CASAPVGQPYEQYF
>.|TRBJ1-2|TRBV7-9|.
TGTGCCAGCAGCTTATGGACTCGGAATCTATTAGGGGGAGGCTACACCTTC
CASSLWTRNLLGGGYTF
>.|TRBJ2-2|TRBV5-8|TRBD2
TGTGCCAGCAGCTTCTCTCTAGCGGCGAACACCGGGGAGCTGTTTTTT
CASSFSLAANTGELFF
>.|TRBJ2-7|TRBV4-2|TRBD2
TGTGCCAGCAGCCGAGCGGGACTAGCGGGGGGCGCCCCCTACGAGCAGTACTTC
CASSRAGLAGGAPYEQYF
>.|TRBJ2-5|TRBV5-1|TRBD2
TGCGCCAGCAGTATGAATGGGGGGGAACAAGAGACCCAGTACTTC
CASSMNGGEQETQYF
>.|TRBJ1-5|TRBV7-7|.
TGTGCCAGCAGCTTAGACATCCTCAGGGGTTTAGGCAATCAGCCCCAGCATTTT
CASSLDILRGLGNQPQHF
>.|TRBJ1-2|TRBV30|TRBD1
TGTGCCTGGAGGGGAGGGACAGGGTCCTACAACTATGGCTACACCTTC
CAWRGGTGSYNYGYTF
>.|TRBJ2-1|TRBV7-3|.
TGTGCCAGCAGCTTAATGGGGGCCGACAGCAATGAGCAGTTCTTC
CASSLMGADSNEQFF
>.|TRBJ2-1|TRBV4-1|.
TGCGCCAGCAGCCAGATAGCCGGGCCGAATAATGTCTTC
CASSQIAGPNNVF
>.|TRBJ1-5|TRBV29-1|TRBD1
TGCAGCGTTGCAGGGGGGCTCAATCAGCCCCAGCATTTT
CSVAGGLNQPQHF
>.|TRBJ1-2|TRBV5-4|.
TGTGCCAGCAGCCGTTCGACGGACACCCATGGCTACACCTTC
CASSRSTDTHGYTF
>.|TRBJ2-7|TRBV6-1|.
TGTGCCAGCAGAATTAAAATCTGGCAGTACTTC
CASRIKIWQYF
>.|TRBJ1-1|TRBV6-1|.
TGTGCCAGCAGTGAGGGGGTATTTATAACTGAAGCTTTCTTT
CASSEGVFITEAFF
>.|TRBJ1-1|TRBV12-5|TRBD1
TGTGCTAGTGGTTTTTATCGTCAGGGGGCAACTATGAACACTGAAGCTTTCTTT
CASGFYRQGATMNTEAFF
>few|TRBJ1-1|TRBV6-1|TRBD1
TGTGCCAGCAGTGGACCCGGACAGGGTAAGGAAGCTTTCTTT
CASSGPGQGKEAFF
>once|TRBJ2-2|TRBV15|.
TGTGCCACCAGCAGAGATTCCCCTTCCGGGGAGCTGTTTTTT
CATSRDSPSGELFF
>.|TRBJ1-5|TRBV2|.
TGTGCCAGCAGTGAAGGTTACCAGGGGAGTCAGCCCCAGCATTTT
CASSEGYQGSQPQHF
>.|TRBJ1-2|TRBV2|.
TGTGCCAGCAGAGGTGGCTATGGCTACACCTTC
CASRGGYGYTF
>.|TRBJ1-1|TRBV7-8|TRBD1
TGTGCCAGCAGCACCCGGGACAGATTGTCCGCTTTCTTT
CASSTRDRLSAFF
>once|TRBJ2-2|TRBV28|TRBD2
TGTGCCAGCCGGGGGGGCCCCGGGGAGCTGTTTTTT
CASRGGPGELFF
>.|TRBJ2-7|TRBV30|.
TGTGCCTGGAGCGGGACCTACGAGCAGTACTTC
CAWSGTYEQYF
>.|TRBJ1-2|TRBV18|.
TGTGCCAGCTCACCACTTAGACTATCGGACAGCGGCCCCTGGCACGGGGGCTACACCTTC
CASSPLRLSDSGPWHGGYTF
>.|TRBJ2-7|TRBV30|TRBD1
TGTGCCTGGAGCGGCAACAGGGGACGCGAGCAGTACTTC
CAWSGNRGREQYF